The clone carrying this T cell receptor beta chain turned up a few times. Its antigen is unidentified. The sample is drawn from a study of radiotherapy plus CTLA-4 blockade in lung cancer. Findings and limits, study-wide: The study found tumor-derived TCR clones expanded in blood after radiotherapy plus ipilimumab.

Germline CDR1 SNHLY, CDR2 FYNNEI. Trimming cost V 2 bases and J 0 bases, with 9 bases left between them. The CDR3 loop spans 15 amino acids. Produced via immunoSEQ multiplex PCR; TCRdb's table is partial and in-frame only. The sample holds 85,000 to 100,000 clones, around 72% seen once. This TCR was sampled from a human donor with non-small cell lung cancer that progressed on radiotherapy plus ipilimumab. The specimen was peripheral blood, collected from a patient treated with radiotherapy plus ipilimumab. The V and J genes are TRBV2 and TRBJ2-3; D not certain. DNA for the CDR3: TGTGCCAGCAGTGAAAAGATAGCAAGCACAGATACGCAGTATTTT. It specifies CASSEKIASTDTQYF.